One and the same sample provided the 9 T cell receptor beta chains below, sequenced in a study of human T cells and chemical hapten exposure (dated by TCRdb to 2020 to 2022). The sample's time point label, decoded: pre-sensitization, week 0. What the treatment or condition label conveys for this sample: therapeutic diphenylcyclopropenone sensitization with weekly scalp DPC. Libraries were built with RACE. The sequencing machine was a NextSeq 500. The raw public data were reprocessed by TCRdb itself: fastp quality trimming at Q25, MiXCR clonotype calling, in-frame beta chains only. Merged by CDR3 protein, the rows form single entries marked with the most common genes and DNA. The sample includes approximately 400,000 distinct CDR3 sequences, with roughly 4.6% observed a single time. Jointly, the top ten make up 2.5% to 3% of the sample. The specimen comprised whole blood, sampled in connection with sensitization to the hapten diphenylcyclopropenone (DPC). The receptors were gathered from a woman in her forties or fifties with alopecia areata. Some clones in this sample may be carry-over from other donors' samples.

This clonotype was counted only a few times. The rearrangement joins TRBV5-6 to TRBJ2-4; D call uncertain. Per the germline V gene, CDR1 is SGHDT and CDR2 is YYEEEE. CDR3 size: 14 residues. Between the trimmed V and J ends, which lost 3 bases and 0 bases, there was a span of 7 bases. Here the CDR3 DNA reads TGTGCCAGCAGCTCTCCGCTAGCCAAAAACATTCAGTACTTC. Its protein product is CASSSPLAKNIQYF.

This clonotype was counted many times. The J gene is TRBJ2-2, the V gene TRBV29-1; no firm D call. Trimming removed 0 bases from V and 2 bases from J, with 1 base in between. Germline V lookup: CDR1 SQVTM, CDR2 ANQGSEA. This CDR3 has 12 amino acids. This chain's CDR3 is CSVEDNTGELFF. CDR3 coding DNA: TGCAGCGTTGAAGACAACACCGGGGAGCTGTTTTTT.

This clonotype was counted a few times. The chain employs TRBV28 and TRBJ2-7; D is ambiguous. The CDR3 is made up of 13 amino acids. The V end lost 6 bases, the J end lost 4 bases, and 13 bases lay between the germline ends. The germline gives CDR1 MDHEN, CDR2 SYDVKM. The CDR3 reads CASSPENLYEQYF. The CDR3 region has the DNA TGTGCCAGCAGCCCGGAGAATTTGTACGAGCAGTACTTC.

CDR3 residues: CASSVDAATNTEAFF. In DNA, the CDR3 is TGTGCCAGCAGCGTAGACGCAGCAACGAACACTGAAGCTTTCTTT. The chain carries TRBV9 and TRBJ1-1, with D hard to call. The CDR3 runs 15 residues. The germline V gene encodes CDR1 SGDLS and CDR2 YYNGEE. V was pared by 0 bases and J by 1 base, with 10 bases between.

This clonotype was seen a handful of times. This chain connects TRBV15 to TRBJ2-5; D gene unclear. Trimming took off 0 bases at V and 7 bases at J, with 0 bases between the two ends. CDR1 LNHNV and CDR2 YYDKDF come from the germline V gene (reference sequence). CDR3 length: 10 amino acids. CDR3 sequence: CATSRETQYF. The CDR3 nucleotides are TGTGCCACCAGCAGAGAGACCCAGTACTTC.

This clonotype was seen many times. V and J are TRBV3-1 and TRBJ2-7; tentatively, D is TRBD2 (5 bases). The germline CDR1 and CDR2 sequences are LGHDT and YNNKEL (reference sequence). Trimming stripped 4 bases from V and 3 bases from J, with 10 bases between. CDR3 length: 13 residues. DNA for the CDR3: TGTGCCAGCAGCCCCTTAGACTACTACGAGCAGTACTTC. Its protein product is CASSPLDYYEQYF.

This clonotype was recorded a few times. In nucleotides, the CDR3 is TGTGCCAGCAGTCTATTGGGAATTCAGTACTTC. It codes for CASSLLGIQYF. This chain joins TRBV6-2 or TRBV6-3 and TRBJ2-4; no clear D. The CDR3 totals 11 residues. Germline V gives CDR1 MNHEY, CDR2 SVGEGT. The V and J ends lost 5 bases and 10 bases respectively, with 9 bases between them.

A few counts support this clonotype. The V call is TRBV7-2, the J call TRBJ2-5; D not certain. Trimming stripped 5 bases from V and 2 bases from J, with 9 bases between. Germline lookup yields CDR1 SGHTA and CDR2 FQGNSA. This CDR3 spans 13 amino acids. CDR3 bases: TGTGCCAGCAGCCGGACCATTCAAGAGACCCAGTACTTC. This translates into CASSRTIQETQYF.

This clonotype was recorded a few times. This chain uses TRBV6-5 with TRBJ2-1; 14 nucleotides agree with TRBD2. The CDR3 totals 15 residues. In germline, CDR1 is MNHEY, CDR2 SVGAGI. J was trimmed by 8 bases and V by 6 bases; bases with no gene match: 6. CDR3 bases: TGTGCCAGCAGCCCCGGGACTAGCGGGGGTGATGAGCAGTTCTTC. It codes for CASSPGTSGGDEQFF.